The 7 T cell receptor beta chains given below trace back to one sample, sequenced in a study of CD8 T cells in ankylosing spondylitis. TCRdb reprocessed the 5' RACE reads via MiXCR and lists one record per CDR3 protein. The sample records 150,000 to 200,000 distinct CDR3 sequences, about 18% being singletons. The sample comprised blood, either unsorted or a sorted T cell fraction (not recorded which). Receptors originate from a male donor aged 10-35 years with ankylosing spondylitis or in good health (not recorded which).

Concerning this clonotype: At one end, the junction sequence differs from germline, possibly due to a read error. The CDR3, as DNA: TGTGCCAGCAGGCAAAGGTCCGGTGAGCTGTTTTTT. Protein product: CASRQRSGELFF. The chain employs TRBV6-5 and TRBJ2-2; D is unclear. The CDR3 contains 12 residues. Germline values: CDR1 MNHEY, CDR2 SVGAGI.

The rearrangement joins TRBV7-6 to TRBJ2-1, with 7 positions matching TRBD2. The germline V gene encodes CDR1 SGHVS and CDR2 FNYEAQ. CDR3 length: 14 residues. V dropped 4 bases and J dropped 9; count of bases not matched to a gene: 9. The CDR3 loop reads CASSWVEPGGEQFF. The CDR3 DNA follows: TGTGCCAGCAGCTGGGTGGAACCGGGGGGTGAGCAGTTCTTC.

This clonotype came up many times. The chain employs TRBV7-3 and TRBJ2-1, with TRBD2 matching over 9 bases. The CDR3 is 19 residues long. The ends lost 4 bases at V and 0 bases at J; junction bases unmatched: 13. The germline V gene encodes CDR1 SGHTA and CDR2 FQGTGA. Written as DNA, the CDR3 is TGTGCCAGCAGCTCGTTAGGGGGACTAGCCTCAACCTCCTACAATGAGCAGTTCTTC. Its translation: CASSSLGGLASTSYNEQFF.

This clonotype was seen repeatedly, ten times or more. This chain links TRBV5-1 with TRBJ2-2; D might be TRBD2 (6 bases). The CDR3 runs 16 residues. Trimming removed 0 bases at V and 1 base at J, with 10 bases between. Germline CDR1 and CDR2: SGHRS and YFSETQ. The CDR3 DNA sequence: TGCGCCAGCAGCTTGGCGGGTAGCGGGAACACCGGGGAGCTGTTTTTT. Translation: CASSLAGSGNTGELFF. The entire variable domain, with the rest obtained from reference TRBV5-1 and TRBJ2-2, is as follows: KAGVTQTPRYLIKTRGQQVTLSCSPISGHRSVSWYQQTPGQGLQFLFEYFSETQRNKGNFPGRFSGRQFSNSRSEMNVSTLELGDSALYLCASSLAGSGNTGELFFGEGSRLTVL.

This clonotype was observed at least ten times. The genes are TRBV11-2 and TRBJ2-3; 8 nucleotides line up with TRBD1. V lost 3 bases, J lost 6 bases, and 11 bases stayed unmatched. Germline lookup yields CDR1 SGHAT and CDR2 FQNNGV. The CDR3 extends over 16 amino acids. The CDR3 region has the DNA TGTGCCAGCAGCTTGCAGGGGGCTGTTAAAATGGATACGCAGTATTTT. Translated: CASSLQGAVKMDTQYF.

This clonotype was counted ten times or more. V usage is TRBV21-1 and J usage is TRBJ1-5; TRBD1 is the table's D call, not checked against the DNA. TRBV21-1 is listed as a pseudogene. The CDR3 runs 17 residues. CDR3 sequence reads: CASSPHRGDIDNQPQHF. CDR3 sequence (DNA): TGTGCCAGCAGCCCTCACCGCGGGGACATTGACAACCAGCCCCAGCATTTT.

Ten or more counts support this clonotype. The chain employs TRBV5-1 and TRBJ1-2; unclear D gene. V was trimmed by 1 base and J by 2 bases, leaving 9 bases between them. CDR1 is SGHRS and CDR2 is YFSETQ in the germline V gene. There are 14 residues in the CDR3. The CDR3 nucleotides read TGCGCCAGCAGCTTGAGGCAGAAGAACTATGGCTACACCTTC. Its translation: CASSLRQKNYGYTF.